This T cell receptor beta chain was recovered during a study of blood T cell repertoires in COVID-19. Study-level information: Samples representing acute and convalescent COVID-19 were sourced from the United States, Italy and Spain.

Produced via immunoSEQ multiplex PCR; TCRdb's table is partial and in-frame only. The data show about 400,000 clones, with approximately 87% seen just once and 10% held by the top ten. Germline CDR1 SEHNR, CDR2 FQNEAQ (reference sequence). The CDR3 is 12 amino acids. Deletions cut 8 bases from V and 9 bases from J, with 17 bases between. The study drew participants aged about 18 to 95 years from 20 to 30 US areas. The gene calls are TRBV7-9 and TRBJ2-7; D is possibly TRBD2 (5 bases). Sequencing input: PBMCs or T cells enriched from blood (not recorded which). The TCR comes from a woman between 50 and 59 years old who had recovered from COVID-19. CDR3 in amino acids: CASATLGVGQYF. CDR3 sequence (DNA): TGTGCCAGCGCAACCCTCGGGGTCGGGCAGTACTTC.